This TCR beta chain was documented in a study of regulatory T cells in long-lasting Graves disease. This sample's time point: persistent/refractory GD, antithyroid drugs over 5 years with positive TRAb. Isolated PBMC RNA provided the starting material for the TCR library. The CDR3 totals 13 residues. V lost 6 bases, J lost 1 base, and 8 bases lay in between. Germline V gene sequence: CDR1 MDHEN, CDR2 SYDVKM. HTBI primers from iRepertoire and Arm-PCR of CDR3 regions yielded the TCR beta libraries. Each CDR3 protein gets one entry after TCRdb re-called the multiplex PCR reads with MiXCR. The data show around 450,000 distinct CDR3 sequences, 20% to 25% seen once.

The rearrangement links TRBV28 to TRBJ2-3; D is possibly TRBD2 (5 bases). The material was peripheral blood mononuclear cells (PBMCs), obtained when the disease was refractory, from a patient treated with antithyroid drugs. This clonotype was sampled from a female donor with Graves disease. CDR3 bases: TGTGCCAGCAGCCGGCGGGGCACAGATACGCAGTATTTT. This sequence encodes CASSRRGTDTQYF.